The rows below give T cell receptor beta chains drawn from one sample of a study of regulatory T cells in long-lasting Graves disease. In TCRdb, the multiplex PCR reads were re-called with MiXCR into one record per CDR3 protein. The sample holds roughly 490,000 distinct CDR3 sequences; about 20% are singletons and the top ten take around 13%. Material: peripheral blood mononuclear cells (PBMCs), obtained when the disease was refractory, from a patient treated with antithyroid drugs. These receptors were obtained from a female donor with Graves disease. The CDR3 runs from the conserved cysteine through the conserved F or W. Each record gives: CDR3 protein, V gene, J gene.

cdr3_aa: CSVAYEQGTEQYF
v_call: TRBV29-1
j_call: TRBJ2-7

cdr3_aa: CASTTRTAAPLHF
v_call: TRBV2
j_call: TRBJ1-6

cdr3_aa: CASSESVLNSPLHF
v_call: TRBV7-2
j_call: TRBJ1-6

cdr3_aa: CASSLGQGAIEETQYF
v_call: TRBV28
j_call: TRBJ2-5

cdr3_aa: CSARGAGVGEQYF
v_call: TRBV20-1
j_call: TRBJ2-7

cdr3_aa: CASSSPSSSGSRGSYNEQFF
v_call: TRBV7-3
j_call: TRBJ2-1

cdr3_aa: CASSLGPGRDTEAFF
v_call: TRBV13
j_call: TRBJ1-1

cdr3_aa: CSARFVGELFF
v_call: TRBV20-1
j_call: TRBJ2-2

cdr3_aa: CSVGTGEETQYF
v_call: TRBV29-1
j_call: TRBJ2-5

cdr3_aa: CASSLQGTYQETQYF
v_call: TRBV5-1
j_call: TRBJ2-5

cdr3_aa: CASSLQSTGGMNTEAFF
v_call: TRBV7-2
j_call: TRBJ1-1

cdr3_aa: CASSWGLAEETQYF
v_call: TRBV7-9
j_call: TRBJ2-5

cdr3_aa: CAWSAPGLAGLETQYF
v_call: TRBV30
j_call: TRBJ2-5

cdr3_aa: CASTSGTSLFNEQFF
v_call: TRBV6-1
j_call: TRBJ2-1

cdr3_aa: CSVEIQQNTEAFF
v_call: TRBV29-1
j_call: TRBJ1-1

cdr3_aa: CASSFSGRDYEQYF
v_call: TRBV7-9
j_call: TRBJ2-7

cdr3_aa: CASSRPGVRDEQYF
v_call: TRBV7-9
j_call: TRBJ2-7

cdr3_aa: CASSPAQGTDYSYEQYF
v_call: TRBV28
j_call: TRBJ2-7

cdr3_aa: CASSDGFTYEQYF
v_call: TRBV11-3
j_call: TRBJ2-7

cdr3_aa: CSARGQRGPQETQYF
v_call: TRBV20-1
j_call: TRBJ2-5

cdr3_aa: CSARDTRTGLNYGYTF
v_call: TRBV20-1
j_call: TRBJ1-2

cdr3_aa: CASSPTDSRGYTF
v_call: TRBV12-3/TRBV12-4
j_call: TRBJ1-2

cdr3_aa: CASGYPVQPQHF
v_call: TRBV6-4
j_call: TRBJ1-5

cdr3_aa: CASSLRLYGYTF
v_call: TRBV5-6
j_call: TRBJ1-2

cdr3_aa: CASSTIQGGGRMWNQPQHF
v_call: TRBV28
j_call: TRBJ1-5

cdr3_aa: CAISGDRANEKLFF
v_call: TRBV10-3
j_call: TRBJ1-4

cdr3_aa: CASSLEGQVIGELFF
v_call: TRBV5-1
j_call: TRBJ2-2

cdr3_aa: CASSQLDSGETQYF
v_call: TRBV14
j_call: TRBJ2-5

cdr3_aa: CSAYTFSGSYEQYF
v_call: TRBV20-1
j_call: TRBJ2-7

cdr3_aa: CATSRVWPNYGYTF
v_call: TRBV15
j_call: TRBJ1-2

cdr3_aa: CASSYGDLDTEAFF
v_call: TRBV6-5
j_call: TRBJ1-1

cdr3_aa: CASSLLDGANVLTF
v_call: TRBV12-3/TRBV12-4
j_call: TRBJ2-6

cdr3_aa: CASSPDYGYTF
v_call: TRBV18
j_call: TRBJ1-2

cdr3_aa: CASSLSGGKGNQPQHF
v_call: TRBV5-4
j_call: TRBJ1-5

cdr3_aa: CASSVGLEHRANTIYF
v_call: TRBV9
j_call: TRBJ1-3

cdr3_aa: CASSLGTEYEQYF
v_call: TRBV5-1
j_call: TRBJ2-7

cdr3_aa: CSASMGPSRNIQYF
v_call: TRBV20-1
j_call: TRBJ2-4

cdr3_aa: CASSLLAGLDTQYF
v_call: TRBV5-5
j_call: TRBJ2-3

cdr3_aa: CASSEAIRGGTDTQYF
v_call: TRBV6-2/TRBV6-3
j_call: TRBJ2-3

cdr3_aa: CSAKTLAKNIQYF
v_call: TRBV29-1
j_call: TRBJ2-4

cdr3_aa: CASSQDWEVFF
v_call: TRBV4-1
j_call: TRBJ1-2

cdr3_aa: CASSYSGREGGYTF
v_call: TRBV6-5
j_call: TRBJ1-2

cdr3_aa: CASSLSSNDEAFF
v_call: TRBV7-3
j_call: TRBJ1-1

cdr3_aa: CASSLVTGSGTEAFF
v_call: TRBV11-2
j_call: TRBJ1-1

cdr3_aa: CASSLAGLAGARDEQYF
v_call: TRBV7-2
j_call: TRBJ2-7

cdr3_aa: CASSTNTEAFF
v_call: TRBV28
j_call: TRBJ1-1

cdr3_aa: CASRRTGRNTIYF
v_call: TRBV7-2
j_call: TRBJ1-3

cdr3_aa: CASSPILAGPQETQYF
v_call: TRBV5-1
j_call: TRBJ2-5

cdr3_aa: CASSLGQASYEQCF
v_call: TRBV12-3/TRBV12-4
j_call: TRBJ2-7

cdr3_aa: CASSLVIGRLIRGGELFF
v_call: TRBV12-3/TRBV12-4
j_call: TRBJ2-2